The 26 T cell receptor beta chains given below trace back to one sample, sequenced in a study of CD4 T cells in relation to SARS-CoV-2 and coronaviruses. The protocol was immunoSEQ multiplex PCR, while the TCRdb copy is restricted to in-frame clones and leaves out a portion. The table includes about 18,000 clones, 60% to 80% detected once. Unexposed donor CD4+ T cells date from about 2011-2018, before the COVID-19 pandemic. CD4+ T cells were isolated from the cells after less than 13 days of culture. The antigens of these receptors remain unknown. The sequenced material came from CD4+ T cells from PBMCs, cultured in vitro. The origin of the receptors is a human donor in good health.

The gene calls are TRBV19 and TRBJ1-4; tentative D call: TRBD1 (5 bases). From germline, CDR1 is LNHDA and CDR2 SQIVND (reference sequence). The length of the CDR3 is 15 residues. V lost 7 bases and J lost 8, with 20 bases in between. The chain's CDR3 is CASTTPGGSTEKLFF. The CDR3 bases are TGTGCCAGTACCACCCCCGGGGGGTCGACCGAAAAACTGTTTTTT.

This clone was picked up a small number of times. CDR3 region: CAWTSHSGGSYGYTF. Here the CDR3 DNA reads TGTGCCTGGACTTCTCATTCAGGGGGTTCCTATGGCTACACCTTC. The chain has TRBV30 and TRBJ1-2; 7 positions match TRBD1. Germline-derived CDR1 and CDR2 are GTSNPN and SVGIG (reference sequence). This CDR3 is 15 amino acids long. V was pared by 4 bases and J by 4 bases, with 12 bases of the junction left unmatched.

This clone was observed a few times. The rearrangement uses TRBV5-1 and TRBJ1-2; TRBD1 matches at 9 bases. The CDR3 runs 14 residues. Unmatched junction bases numbered 7, after V lost 4 bases and J lost 6 bases. CDR1 and CDR2 (germline): SGHRS, YFSETQ. In DNA form, the CDR3 reads TGCGCCAGCAGCCCGGGACAGGGCTCGGATGGCTACACCTTC. It is translated as CASSPGQGSDGYTF.

The chain is built from TRBV5-1 and TRBJ2-1, with TRBD2 as a possible D gene (6 bases). The CDR3 runs to 15 residues. V gave up 2 bases and J gave up 0 bases, with 9 bases separating them. The germline V gene encodes CDR1 SGHRS and CDR2 YFSETQ. The CDR3 nucleotides read TGCGCCAGCAGCTTATCCGGGGGCTCCTACAATGAGCAGTTCTTC. Translated: CASSLSGGSYNEQFF.

The chain has TRBV7-9 and TRBJ1-2, with D maybe TRBD1 (6 bases). Germline loops: CDR1 SEHNR, CDR2 FQNEAQ (reference sequence). The CDR3 is made up of 13 amino acids. Trimming cost V 3 bases and J 6 bases, with 11 bases left between them. CDR3: CASSFRQEDGYTF. CDR3 coding DNA: TGTGCCAGCAGCTTCCGACAGGAAGATGGCTACACCTTC.

The chain carries TRBV5-5 and TRBJ1-1, with D maybe TRBD1 (5 bases). CDR3 length: 16 amino acids. Germline loops: CDR1 SGHKS, CDR2 YYEKEE (reference sequence). Trimming shortened V by 4 bases and J by 1 base, and 17 bases separated the two germline ends. For the CDR3, the DNA is TGTGCCAGCAGCCTATTCAGGGTAGCGGGGAACACTGAAGCTTTCTTT. Amino acids: CASSLFRVAGNTEAFF.

The V and J genes are TRBV11-2 and TRBJ2-1, with TRBD2 matching 14 bases. This CDR3 spans 18 amino acids. CDR1 and CDR2 (germline): SGHAT, FQNNGV. The J segment lost 9 bases and the V segment lost 7 bases, leaving 17 bases of the junction unmatched. The CDR3 reads CASMRGTSGRLLFGEQFF. Written as DNA, the CDR3 is TGTGCCAGCATGAGGGGGACTAGCGGGAGATTATTGTTTGGTGAGCAGTTCTTC.

The J gene is TRBJ2-2, the V gene TRBV29-1; D may be TRBD1 (8 bases). The CDR3 totals 13 residues. With 4 bases removed from V and 6 bases from J, the gap between germline ends came to 12 bases. Looked up from germline, CDR1 is SQVTM and CDR2 is ANQGSEA. CDR3 protein: CSVAQGGPGELFF. CDR3 coding DNA: TGCAGCGTTGCACAGGGGGGGCCCGGGGAGCTGTTTTTT.

The chain has TRBV9 and TRBJ2-3, with 8 bases aligning to TRBD2. Germline CDR1 reads SGDLS; CDR2 reads YYNGEE. V lost 2 bases, J lost 3 bases, and 8 bases stayed unmatched. CDR3 length: 16 residues. The CDR3 sequence: CASSVFLAGLTDTQYF. The DNA for the CDR3 is TGTGCCAGCAGCGTCTTTCTAGCGGGCTTGACAGATACGCAGTATTTT.

The chain has TRBV30 and TRBJ1-2; TRBD1 might be the D (5 bases). The CDR3 totals 12 residues. Germline V gene sequence: CDR1 GTSNPN, CDR2 SVGIG (reference sequence). Trimming left V 3 bases short and J 4 bases short, with 9 bases between. For the CDR3, the DNA is TGTGCCTGGAGCTCCGGGGCCTATGGCTACACCTTC. It codes for CAWSSGAYGYTF. Complete variable domain (other parts from reference TRBV30 and TRBJ1-2): SQTIHQWPATLVQPVGSPLSLECTVEGTSNPNLYWYRQAAGRGLQLLFYSVGIGQISSEVPQNLSASRPQDRQFILSSKKLLLSDSGFYLCAWSSGAYGYTFGSGTRLTVV.

This clone was counted only a few times. The CDR3 spells CASSMYQETQYF. The CDR3 DNA is TGTGCCAGCAGCATGTACCAAGAGACCCAGTACTTC. This chain uses TRBV7-2 with TRBJ2-5; no definite D call. Germline CDR1 is SGHTA and CDR2 is FQGNSA. This CDR3 is built from 12 residues. V lost 5 bases to trimming and J lost 0 bases, with 4 bases between them.

This clone was found a few times. This chain connects TRBV4-2 to TRBJ2-1; D possibly corresponds to TRBD2 (5 bases). The CDR3 contains 13 residues. Germline V CDR1 and CDR2: LGHNA, YNFKEQ. V lost 0 bases and J 9 bases, leaving 9 bases between the germline ends. The CDR3 here is CASSQDIAGEQFF. CDR3 DNA sequence: TGTGCCAGCAGCCAAGATATTGCGGGTGAGCAGTTCTTC.

This sequence joins TRBV18 and TRBJ2-5, with D unresolved. CDR1 and CDR2 (germline): KGHSH, LQKENI. CDR3 size: 13 residues. V was cut by 3 bases and J by 3 bases, with 8 bases left in between. CDR3 coding DNA: TGTGCCAGCTCACCTCCGGGCGAAGAGACCCAGTACTTC. Protein product: CASSPPGEETQYF.

This clone was seen a few times. The J gene is TRBJ1-2, the V gene TRBV2; D remains unclear. The ends were cut back, 11 bases at V and 7 bases at J, with 17 bases in the middle. Germline CDR1 is SNHLY and CDR2 is FYNNEI. The CDR3 extends over 12 amino acids. CDR3 sequence (DNA): TGTGCCTCAAGGGTAGAATGGCCTGGCTACACCTTC. Translating it yields CASRVEWPGYTF.

The rearrangement joins TRBV6-4 to TRBJ1-1, with D tentatively TRBD1 (5 bases). Germline values: CDR1 MRHNA, CDR2 SNTAGT. The CDR3 is 13 residues long. Trimming removed 6 bases from V and 1 base from J, with 9 bases in between. The DNA of the CDR3 is TGTGCCAGCAGGGAACAGGAGAACACTGAAGCTTTCTTT. Translation gives CASREQENTEAFF.

The chain joins TRBV9 to TRBJ2-2; D gene ambiguous. CDR1 is SGDLS, CDR2 YYNGEE, per germline. The CDR3 covers 16 residues. Trimming removed 3 bases from V and 0 bases from J, with 12 bases in between. CDR3 sequence (DNA): TGTGCCAGCAGCGCGAGCCCTGATCCGAACACCGGGGAGCTGTTTTTT. It encodes CASSASPDPNTGELFF.

This clone was seen only a few times. This rearrangement joins TRBV6-1 to TRBJ1-4; D might be TRBD1 (5 bases). Deletions cut 3 bases from V and 4 bases from J, with 12 bases between. CDR1 MNHNS and CDR2 SASEGT come from the germline V gene. The CDR3 is 15 amino acids. CDR3 region: CASSDPDGGNEKLFF. In DNA form, the CDR3 reads TGTGCCAGCAGTGACCCGGACGGGGGTAATGAAAAACTGTTTTTT.

The chain couples TRBV7-9 to TRBJ2-5; possibly TRBD1 or TRBD2 for D (6 bases each). This CDR3 has 16 residues. Between the trimmed V and J ends, which lost 1 base and 0 bases, there was a span of 12 bases. In germline, CDR1 is SEHNR, CDR2 FQNEAQ (reference sequence). The CDR3 bases are TGTGCCAGCAGCTTAGGGGGGGCTAAATACCAAGAGACCCAGTACTTC. Translating gives CASSLGGAKYQETQYF. The complete variable domain, with remaining parts taken from reference TRBV7-9 and TRBJ2-5, reads DTGVSQNPRHKITKRGQNVTFRCDPISEHNRLYWYRQTLGQGPEFLTYFQNEAQLEKSRLLSDRFSAERPKGSFSTLEIQRTEQGDSAMYLCASSLGGAKYQETQYFGPGTRLLVL.

This chain joins TRBV11-2 and TRBJ2-7; 7 nucleotides agree with TRBD1. The CDR3 covers 14 residues. V lost 5 bases and J lost 4; bases outside the gene matches: 8. Looked up from germline, CDR1 is SGHAT and CDR2 is FQNNGV. The CDR3 sequence: CASSIRTGGYEQYF. The CDR3 region has the DNA TGTGCCAGCAGCATTCGGACAGGTGGTTACGAGCAGTACTTC.

The rearrangement uses TRBV6-5 and TRBJ2-7; 7 bases agree with TRBD1. Losses at the gene ends were 3 bases for V and 6 bases for J; bases not matched to a gene: 11. Germline values: CDR1 MNHEY, CDR2 SVGAGI. The CDR3 has 15 residues. In DNA, the CDR3 is TGTGCCAGCAGTTATGAGAGGGGGCCATTCAGCGAGCAGTACTTC. This encodes CASSYERGPFSEQYF.

This chain joins TRBV19 and TRBJ2-3; D assignment may be TRBD1 or TRBD2 (5 bases each). The germline V gene has CDR1 LNHDA and CDR2 SQIVND (reference sequence). This CDR3 spans 14 amino acids. The V end lost 7 bases, the J end lost 0 bases, and 11 bases lay between the germline ends. CDR3 amino acids: CASNGGVSTDTQYF. CDR3 nucleotides: TGTGCCAGTAATGGGGGAGTTAGCACAGATACGCAGTATTTT.

V gene TRBV24-1 combines with J gene TRBJ2-3; 7 bases line up with TRBD1. CDR1 KGHDR and CDR2 SFDVKD come from the germline V gene. CDR3 length: 14 amino acids. Unmatched junction bases numbered 6, after V lost 5 bases and J lost 5 bases. As DNA, the CDR3 is TGTGCCACCAGTGGGACAGGAGCGCAAGATACGCAGTATTTT. It yields the protein CATSGTGAQDTQYF.

This clone has just one count. The rearrangement uses TRBV7-9 and TRBJ2-1, with 9 nucleotides matching TRBD2. The V and J ends lost 3 bases and 6 bases, in that order; junction bases with no gene match: 0. Germline-derived CDR1 and CDR2 are SEHNR and FQNEAQ (reference sequence). This CDR3 spans 13 amino acids. The CDR3 region has the DNA TGTGCCAGCAGCTTGCGGGAGGGCAATGAGCAGTTCTTC. This translates into CASSLREGNEQFF.

The chain couples TRBV5-1 to TRBJ2-1; D is unclear. The CDR3 contains 15 residues. Germline V gives CDR1 SGHRS, CDR2 YFSETQ. Trimming shortened V by 2 bases and J by 7 bases, and 16 bases separated the two germline ends. The CDR3, as DNA: TGCGCCAGCAGCTTACTGTCCCGGCAGGAGAATGAGCAGTTCTTC. It is translated as CASSLLSRQENEQFF.

The chain employs TRBV24-1 and TRBJ2-5; possible D gene TRBD1, 7 bases. The germline V gene encodes CDR1 KGHDR and CDR2 SFDVKD. Between the trimmed V and J ends, which lost 3 bases and 3 bases, there was a span of 19 bases. The CDR3 is 17 residues long. CDR3 sequence reads: CATSDPAGRGNEETQYF. The CDR3 bases are TGTGCCACCAGTGATCCAGCGGGCAGGGGGAATGAAGAGACCCAGTACTTC.

This sequence joins TRBV5-5 and TRBJ2-7, with a possible D match to TRBD1 (6 bases). The germline V and J ends were trimmed by 0 bases and 4 bases, with 14 bases remaining between them. This CDR3 region has 15 residues. Per germline, CDR1 SGHKS and CDR2 YYEKEE (reference sequence). The CDR3 is CASSLAWRTEYEQYF. CDR3 in DNA: TGTGCCAGCAGCTTGGCGTGGCGGACAGAGTACGAGCAGTACTTC.